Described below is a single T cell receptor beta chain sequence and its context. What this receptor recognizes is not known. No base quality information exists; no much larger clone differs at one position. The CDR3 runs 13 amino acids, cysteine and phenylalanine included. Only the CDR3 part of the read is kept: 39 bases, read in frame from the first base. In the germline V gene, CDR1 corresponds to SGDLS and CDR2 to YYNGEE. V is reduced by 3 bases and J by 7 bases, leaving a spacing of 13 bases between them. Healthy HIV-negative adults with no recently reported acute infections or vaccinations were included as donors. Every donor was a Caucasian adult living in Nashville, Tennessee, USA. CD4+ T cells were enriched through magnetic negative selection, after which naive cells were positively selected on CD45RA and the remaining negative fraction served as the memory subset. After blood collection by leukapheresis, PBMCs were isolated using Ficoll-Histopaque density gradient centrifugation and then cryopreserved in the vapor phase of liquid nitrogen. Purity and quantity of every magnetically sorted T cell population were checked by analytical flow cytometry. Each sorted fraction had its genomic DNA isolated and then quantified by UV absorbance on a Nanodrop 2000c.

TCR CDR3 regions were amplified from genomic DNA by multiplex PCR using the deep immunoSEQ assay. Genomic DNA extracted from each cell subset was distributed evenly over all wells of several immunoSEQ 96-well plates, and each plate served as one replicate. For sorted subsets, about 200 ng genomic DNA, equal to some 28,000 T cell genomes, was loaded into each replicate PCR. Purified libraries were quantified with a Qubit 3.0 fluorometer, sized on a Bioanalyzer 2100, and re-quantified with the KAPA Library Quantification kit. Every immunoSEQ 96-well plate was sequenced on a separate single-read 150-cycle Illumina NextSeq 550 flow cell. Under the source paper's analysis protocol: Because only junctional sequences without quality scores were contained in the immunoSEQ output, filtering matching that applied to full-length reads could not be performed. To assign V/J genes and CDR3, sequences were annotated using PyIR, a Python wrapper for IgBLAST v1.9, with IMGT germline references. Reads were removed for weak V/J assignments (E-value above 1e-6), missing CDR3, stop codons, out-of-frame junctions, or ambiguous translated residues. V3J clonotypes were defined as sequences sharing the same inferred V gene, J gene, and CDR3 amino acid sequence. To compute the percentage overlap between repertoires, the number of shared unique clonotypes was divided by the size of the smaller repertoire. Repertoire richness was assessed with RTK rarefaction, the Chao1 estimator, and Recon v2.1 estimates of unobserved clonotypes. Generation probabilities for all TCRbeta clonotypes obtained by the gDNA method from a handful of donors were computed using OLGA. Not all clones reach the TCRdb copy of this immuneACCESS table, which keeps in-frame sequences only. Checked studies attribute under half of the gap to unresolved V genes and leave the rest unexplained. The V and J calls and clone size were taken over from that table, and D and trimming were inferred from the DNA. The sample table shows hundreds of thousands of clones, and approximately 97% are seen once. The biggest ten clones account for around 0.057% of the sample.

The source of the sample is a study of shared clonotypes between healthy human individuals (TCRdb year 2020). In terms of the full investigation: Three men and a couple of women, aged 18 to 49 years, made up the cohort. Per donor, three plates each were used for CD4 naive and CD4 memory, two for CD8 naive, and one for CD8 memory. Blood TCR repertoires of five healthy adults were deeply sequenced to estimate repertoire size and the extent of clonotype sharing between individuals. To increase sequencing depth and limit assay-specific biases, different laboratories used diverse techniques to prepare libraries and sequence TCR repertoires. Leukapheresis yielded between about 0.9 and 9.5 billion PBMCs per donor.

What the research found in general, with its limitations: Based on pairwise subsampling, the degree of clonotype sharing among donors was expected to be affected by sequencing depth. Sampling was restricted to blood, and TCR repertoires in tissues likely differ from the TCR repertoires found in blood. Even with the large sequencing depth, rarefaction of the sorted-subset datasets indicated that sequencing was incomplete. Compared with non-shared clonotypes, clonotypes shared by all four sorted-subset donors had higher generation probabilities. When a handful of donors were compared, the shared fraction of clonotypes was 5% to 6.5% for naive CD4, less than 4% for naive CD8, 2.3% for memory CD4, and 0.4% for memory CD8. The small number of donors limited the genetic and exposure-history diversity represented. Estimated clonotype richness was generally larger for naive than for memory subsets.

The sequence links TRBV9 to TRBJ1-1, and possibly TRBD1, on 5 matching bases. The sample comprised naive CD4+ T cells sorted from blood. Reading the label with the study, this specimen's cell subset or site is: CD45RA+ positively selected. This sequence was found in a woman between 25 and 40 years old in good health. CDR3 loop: CASSARAGGEAFF. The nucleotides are TGTGCCAGCAGCGCCCGGGCCGGGGGTGAAGCTTTCTTT.